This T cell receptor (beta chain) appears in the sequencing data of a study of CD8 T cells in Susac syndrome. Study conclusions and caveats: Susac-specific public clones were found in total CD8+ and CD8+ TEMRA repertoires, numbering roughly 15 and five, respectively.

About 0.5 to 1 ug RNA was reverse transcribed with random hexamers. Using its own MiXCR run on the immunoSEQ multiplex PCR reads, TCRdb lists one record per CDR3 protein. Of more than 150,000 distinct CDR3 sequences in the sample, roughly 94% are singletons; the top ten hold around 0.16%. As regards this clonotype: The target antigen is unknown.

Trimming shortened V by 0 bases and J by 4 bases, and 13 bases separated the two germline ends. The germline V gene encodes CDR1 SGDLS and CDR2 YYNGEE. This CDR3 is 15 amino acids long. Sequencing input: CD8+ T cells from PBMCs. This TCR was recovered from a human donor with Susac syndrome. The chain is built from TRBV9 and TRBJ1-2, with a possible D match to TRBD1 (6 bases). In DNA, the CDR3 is TGTGCCAGCAGCGTAGCTCAGGGGACGGGCTATGGCTACACCTTC. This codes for CASSVAQGTGYGYTF.